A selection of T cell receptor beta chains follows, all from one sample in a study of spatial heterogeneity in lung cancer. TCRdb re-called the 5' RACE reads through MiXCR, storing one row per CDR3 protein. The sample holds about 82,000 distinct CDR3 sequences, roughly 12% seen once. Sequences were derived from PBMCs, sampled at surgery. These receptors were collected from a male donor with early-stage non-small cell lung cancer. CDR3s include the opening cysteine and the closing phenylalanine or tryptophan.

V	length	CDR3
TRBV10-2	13	CASSEGPWDTQYF
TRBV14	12	CASSQRLGEQYF
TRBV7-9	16	CASSRGESSSTDTQYF
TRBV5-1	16	CASSSGTSGGRDTQYF
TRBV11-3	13	CASSLQWPNEQFF
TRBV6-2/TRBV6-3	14	CASSYAGGVNEQFF
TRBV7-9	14	CDSSLGTANTEAFF
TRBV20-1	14	CSASTSGGSGTQYF
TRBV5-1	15	CASSLRGGSNQPQHF
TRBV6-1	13	CASSYEPGYGYTF
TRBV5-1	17	CASSFGMEAEANYGYTF
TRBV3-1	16	CASSFLAGGFTDTQYF
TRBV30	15	CAWSPGLAGANEQYF
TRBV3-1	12	CASSPSSNEQYF
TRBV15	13	CATSGAFQDEQFF
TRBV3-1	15	CASSFSATGNYGYTF